This is a list of T cell receptor beta chains from one sample in a study of shared clonotypes between healthy human individuals. Some clones are missing from TCRdb's copy, which holds only in-frame ones; the method was immunoSEQ multiplex PCR. The sample consists of over 95,000 clones, 65% to 75% of them appearing once. Sample: memory CD8+ T cells sorted from blood. These receptors came from a woman aged 25 to 39 in good health. Each CDR3 is given with its conserved first and last residue. A D gene is named only where the DNA matches it firmly. Clone size is not always given. Where it is, it says once, few, many or a class for expanded clones.

d_call: NA
v_call: TRBV25-1
clone_size: NA
j_call: TRBJ1-5
cdr3_aa: CASSEGTDSNQPQHF
cdr3_nt: TGTGCCAGCAGTGAGGGTACGGATAGCAATCAGCCCCAGCATTTT

d_call: TRBD2
v_call: TRBV7-9
clone_size: few
j_call: TRBJ2-7
cdr3_aa: CASSLPAGETSPEQYF
cdr3_nt: TGTGCCAGCAGCTTACCAGCGGGAGAGACAAGTCCCGAGCAGTACTTC

d_call: TRBD1
v_call: TRBV5-4
clone_size: few
j_call: TRBJ2-1
cdr3_aa: CASSSEGQGAVDEQFF
cdr3_nt: TGTGCCAGCAGCTCCGAAGGACAGGGGGCCGTGGATGAGCAGTTCTTC

d_call: NA
v_call: TRBV2
clone_size: many
j_call: TRBJ1-1
cdr3_aa: CASKKGLGVTNTEAFF
cdr3_nt: TGTGCCAGCAAGAAAGGGCTTGGGGTTACGAACACTGAAGCTTTCTTT

d_call: TRBD1
v_call: TRBV7-2
clone_size: NA
j_call: TRBJ2-6
cdr3_aa: CASSYRQGNFPGANVLTF
cdr3_nt: TGTGCCAGCAGCTACAGACAGGGAAACTTTCCTGGGGCCAACGTCCTGACTTTC

d_call: TRBD2
v_call: TRBV7-9
clone_size: NA
j_call: TRBJ2-1
cdr3_aa: CASSLTAVAGASYNEQFF
cdr3_nt: TGTGCCAGCAGCTTAACGGCCGTAGCGGGAGCGTCCTACAATGAGCAGTTCTTC

d_call: NA
v_call: TRBV4-2
clone_size: once
j_call: TRBJ2-7
cdr3_aa: CASSQEWVAGTRKDEQYF
cdr3_nt: TGTGCCAGCAGCCAAGAATGGGTTGCGGGAACGCGGAAGGACGAGCAGTACTTC

d_call: TRBD1
v_call: TRBV2
clone_size: few
j_call: TRBJ1-5
cdr3_aa: CASWTGGNQPQHF
cdr3_nt: TGTGCCAGCTGGACAGGGGGCAATCAGCCCCAGCATTTT

d_call: NA
v_call: TRBV4-1
clone_size: NA
j_call: TRBJ1-1
cdr3_aa: CASSQLMGIGLGVEAFF
cdr3_nt: TGCGCCAGCAGCCAATTAATGGGTATAGGGTTAGGGGTTGAAGCTTTCTTT

d_call: TRBD2
v_call: TRBV28
clone_size: few
j_call: TRBJ2-7
cdr3_aa: CASSAAGAYEQYF
cdr3_nt: TGTGCCAGCAGTGCCGCGGGAGCCTACGAGCAGTACTTC

d_call: TRBD1
v_call: TRBV27
clone_size: NA
j_call: TRBJ2-7
cdr3_aa: CASSGQASSYEQYF
cdr3_nt: TGTGCCAGCAGTGGACAGGCGAGCTCCTACGAGCAGTACTTC

d_call: TRBD2
v_call: TRBV9
clone_size: NA
j_call: TRBJ2-4
cdr3_aa: CASSPNLSGGGVNIQYF
cdr3_nt: TGTGCCAGCAGCCCCAACCTTAGCGGGGGCGGGGTAAACATTCAGTACTTC

d_call: TRBD2
v_call: TRBV28
clone_size: NA
j_call: TRBJ2-1
cdr3_aa: CASTLGVAGFEEQFF
cdr3_nt: TGTGCCAGCACTTTAGGGGTAGCGGGATTTGAAGAGCAGTTCTTC

d_call: NA
v_call: TRBV5-1
clone_size: NA
j_call: TRBJ2-7
cdr3_aa: CASKSRSGAINEQYF
cdr3_nt: TGCGCCAGCAAATCTCGTTCAGGGGCTATCAACGAGCAGTACTTC

d_call: NA
v_call: TRBV7-9
clone_size: NA
j_call: TRBJ2-6
cdr3_aa: CASTGPLGLRDSGANVLTF
cdr3_nt: TGTGCCAGCACCGGACCACTGGGGCTCAGGGACTCTGGGGCCAACGTCCTGACTTTC

d_call: TRBD1
v_call: TRBV27
clone_size: NA
j_call: TRBJ1-5
cdr3_aa: CASSLTTGGFQPQHF
cdr3_nt: TGTGCCAGCAGTTTAACGACAGGGGGTTTTCAGCCCCAGCATTTT

d_call: TRBD1
v_call: TRBV29-1
clone_size: NA
j_call: TRBJ1-2
cdr3_aa: CSVSTGGDYGYTF
cdr3_nt: TGCAGCGTTTCTACAGGGGGCGACTATGGCTACACCTTC

d_call: TRBD1
v_call: TRBV28
clone_size: NA
j_call: TRBJ2-5
cdr3_aa: CASKYPGGQETQYF
cdr3_nt: TGTGCCAGCAAATACCCAGGGGGACAAGAGACCCAGTACTTC

d_call: TRBD2
v_call: TRBV14
clone_size: NA
j_call: TRBJ2-1
cdr3_aa: CASSQDWLAGILEQFF
cdr3_nt: TGTGCCAGCAGCCAAGACTGGCTAGCGGGTATCTTGGAGCAGTTCTTC